This T cell receptor beta chain was obtained from a study of vaccination effects on CD4 cells after COVID-19. At the level of the study: Sample provision by two convalescent patients occurred 16 days and one week before vaccination. Study results and caveats: Post-vaccine spike-reactive clones in convalescents were mainly new vaccine-induced clones. Convalescent patients were few in the study, and early post-infection timepoints were absent.

Points on this clone: Its target is unknown.

Libraries were prepared by immunoSEQ multiplex PCR; TCRdb keeps only in-frame clonotypes and omits some of them. The repertoire consists of 63,000 or so clones, with roughly two thirds occurring once and the leading ten covering less than 6.5%. Trimming took off 3 bases at V and 0 bases at J, with 13 bases between the two ends. This CDR3 region has 16 residues. Per germline, CDR1 SGDLS and CDR2 YYNGEE. ViraFEST used viral peptide pools to expand antigen-specific CD4+ T cells before sequencing. Following an approximately 11-day culture, CD4+ T cells were purified. This individual tested PCR-positive for SARS-CoV-2 infection between March and December 2020. The authors exchanged half the medium for IL-2 medium on days 3 and 7.

This material consisted of CD4+ T cells from PBMCs cultured with HIV peptides, taken before COVID-19 vaccination. Subset meaning: HIV-1 Nef peptide pool negative control/reference culture. The sequence was obtained from a human donor who had a prior SARS-CoV-2 infection. This chain links TRBV9 with TRBJ2-1; TRBD1 is a possible D gene (6 bases). CDR3 in DNA: TGTGCCAGCAGCGCCAGTAGGGGGAGCTCCTACAATGAGCAGTTCTTC. Encoded protein: CASSASRGSSYNEQFF.